Listed below are T cell receptor beta chains from one sample, sequenced in a study of breast tumors, draining lymph nodes, adjacent tissues. MiXCR, run by TCRdb on the multiplex PCR reads, gives a single entry per CDR3 protein. The table shows about 200,000 distinct CDR3 sequences, with less than 35% occurring only once. Source material: axillary lymph node tissue. These TCRs come from a female donor with breast cancer. Some clones in this sample may be carry-over from other donors' samples. The CDR3 runs from the conserved cysteine through the conserved F or W. Fields, in order: J gene, clone size, V gene, D gene, CDR3 protein, CDR3 DNA. The D gene is left open where the match is weak. The size field is filled for only some rows; it gives once, few, many or a size class.

TRBJ1-2 many TRBV14 TRBD1 CASSHVGQGYYGYTF TGTGCCAGCAGCCACGTGGGACAGGGCTACTATGGCTACACCTTC
TRBJ1-3 many TRBV20-1 TRBD1 CSAPQGGSSGNTIYF TGCAGTGCTCCTCAGGGGGGCTCCTCTGGAAACACCATATATTTT
TRBJ1-2 many TRBV6-5 TRBD1 CATSRPQGAYGYTF TGTGCCACCTCTCGACCCCAGGGGGCCTATGGCTACACCTTC
TRBJ2-7 - TRBV9 - CASSYSLNYEQYF TGTGCCAGCAGCTACAGTCTCAACTACGAGCAGTACTTC
TRBJ2-5 - TRBV20-1 TRBD2 CSARGLAGTTCQETQYF TGCAGTGCCCGAGGTCTAGCGGGAACAACGTGCCAAGAGACCCAGTACTTC
TRBJ1-3 many TRBV7-2 - CASRAGISGNTIYF TGTGCCAGCAGGGCAGGGATCTCTGGAAACACCATATATTTT
TRBJ1-1 many TRBV7-9 - CASSLETPTEAFF TGTGCCAGCAGCTTAGAGACACCAACTGAAGCTTTCTTT
TRBJ2-7 - TRBV5-1 TRBD1 CASSFGTGAYEQYF TGCGCCAGCAGCTTCGGCACAGGGGCTTACGAGCAGTACTTC
TRBJ2-7 many TRBV11-3 TRBD2 CASSFGTGGPQEQYF TGTGCCAGCAGCTTTGGAACGGGAGGGCCGCAGGAGCAGTACTTC
TRBJ1-6 - TRBV5-6 - CAGENRASGSPLHF TGTGCCGGAGAAAACAGGGCATCTGGGTCACCCCTCCACTTT
TRBJ2-5 few TRBV5-1 TRBD1 CASSWRTGEETQYF TGCGCCAGCAGCTGGAGGACAGGGGAAGAGACCCAGTACTTC
TRBJ1-6 many TRBV20-1 - CSARPGPTNSPLHF TGCAGTGCTAGACCCGGACCGACCAATTCACCCCTCCACTTT
TRBJ2-3 many TRBV10-3 TRBD2 CAIRETLAGVTADTQYF TGTGCCATCAGAGAGACTCTAGCGGGGGTAACTGCAGATACGCAGTATTTT
TRBJ2-1 many TRBV5-1 TRBD2 CASSSGWANPSGANEQFF TGCGCCAGCAGCTCGGGGTGGGCAAATCCTAGCGGGGCCAATGAGCAGTTCTTC
TRBJ1-2 - TRBV3-1 TRBD1 CASGQASGYTF TGTGCCAGCGGACAGGCCAGTGGCTACACCTTC
TRBJ2-7 - TRBV10-3 - CARGWGTFTFEQYF TGTGCTAGAGGATGGGGGACCTTCACCTTCGAGCAGTACTTC
TRBJ2-5 many TRBV7-9 - CASSLLRGGQETQYF TGTGCCAGCAGCTTATTGAGGGGGGGCCAAGAGACCCAGTACTTC
TRBJ2-5 once TRBV29-1 TRBD2 CSVDAGDVETQYF TGCAGCGTTGACGCGGGGGATGTGGAGACCCAGTACTTC
TRBJ1-2 many TRBV7-2 TRBD1 CASSLVLTGGYGYPF TGTGCCAGCAGCTTAGTACTTACAGGGGGTTATGGCTACCCCTTC
TRBJ2-2 many TRBV7-7 - CASSSRRTGGELFF TGTGCTAGCAGCTCCCGCCGGACGGGCGGGGAGCTGTTTTTT
TRBJ1-5 - TRBV19 - CASSLTGRGNQPQHF TGTGCCAGTAGTCTCACGGGACGTGGCAATCAGCCCCAGCATTTT
TRBJ1-2 - TRBV6-1 TRBD1 CASSEELGGQGGTGYTF TGTGCCAGCAGTGAAGAGTTAGGGGGACAGGGGGGCACTGGCTACACCTTC
TRBJ1-4 - TRBV29-1 TRBD1 CSVKTGGLGEKLFF TGCAGCGTTAAGACAGGGGGGTTGGGTGAAAAACTGTTTTTT
TRBJ1-4 once TRBV11-2 TRBD1 CASSMQGATEKLFF TGTGCCAGTAGTATGCAGGGGGCAACTGAAAAACTGTTTTTT
TRBJ2-1 few TRBV6-6 TRBD1 CASSHSQGSLNEQFF TGTGCCAGCAGTCACTCACAGGGGTCTCTCAATGAGCAGTTCTTC
TRBJ2-7 many TRBV7-8 - CASSLAGRNEQYF TGTGCCAGCAGCTTAGCCGGCAGGAACGAGCAGTACTTC
TRBJ2-1 - TRBV3-1 TRBD2 CASSASGAEQFF TGTGCCAGCAGCGCTAGCGGGGCTGAGCAGTTCTTC
TRBJ2-7 many TRBV20-1 TRBD1 CSARGLEGQDYEQYF TGCAGTGCTAGAGGTTTAGAGGGACAGGACTACGAGCAGTACTTC
TRBJ2-5 - TRBV20-1 TRBD2 CSTGADTGGEETQYF TGCAGTACCGGGGCAGACACCGGGGGGGAAGAGACCCAGTACTTC
TRBJ2-5 - TRBV5-4 TRBD2 CASSIRGGETQYF TGTGCCAGCAGTATCCGCGGGGGAGAGACCCAGTACTTC
TRBJ2-4 - TRBV2 TRBD1 CASSDLQGINIRYF TGTGCCAGCAGTGACCTACAGGGGATTAACATTCGGTACTTC
TRBJ1-3 many TRBV19 TRBD1 CASSDRAAGNTIYF TGTGCCAGTAGCGACAGGGCTGCGGGAAACACCATATATTTT
TRBJ1-3 once TRBV12-3/TRBV12-4 TRBD1 CASSGGDRGNLIAISPSIYF TGTGCCAGCTCCGGCGGGGACAGGGGCAATCTTATAGCAATCAGCCCCAGCATATATTTT
TRBJ1-3 - TRBV20-1 TRBD1 CSARVDRISVNTIYF TGCAGTGCTAGGGTGGACAGGATCTCTGTAAACACCATATATTTT
TRBJ2-7 many TRBV5-1 - CASSLMTATYEQYF TGCGCCAGCAGCTTGATGACAGCCACCTACGAGCAGTACTTC
TRBJ2-7 many TRBV7-8 - CASSLVERGPHEQYF TGTGCCAGCAGCCTTGTAGAGAGAGGGCCTCACGAGCAGTACTTC
TRBJ2-1 - TRBV12-3/TRBV12-4 TRBD2 CASRRTSGGGVEQFF TGTGCCAGCCGACGGACTAGCGGGGGTGGGGTGGAGCAGTTCTTC
TRBJ1-2 many TRBV4-2 TRBD1 CASSQGGTEGNYGYTF TGTGCCAGCAGCCAAGGAGGGACAGAGGGTAACTATGGCTACACCTTC
TRBJ2-3 - TRBV19 - CASSQTGASTDTQYF TGTGCCAGTAGTCAAACAGGAGCTAGCACAGATACGCAGTATTTT
TRBJ2-1 - TRBV25-1 - CASSGVGGTYNEQFF TGTGCCAGCAGTGGTGTTGGCGGGACCTACAATGAGCAGTTCTTC
TRBJ1-2 many TRBV4-3 - CASSQVSGGAYGYTF TGCGCCAGCAGCCAAGTCTCTGGCGGTGCCTATGGCTACACCTTC
TRBJ2-5 few TRBV5-1 TRBD2 CASSLVGGSDTQYF TGCGCCAGCAGCTTGGTGGGAGGGAGCGACACCCAGTACTTC
TRBJ2-3 many TRBV5-1 - CASSSRTSATQYF TGCGCCAGCAGCTCCAGGACAAGCGCTACGCAGTATTTT
TRBJ2-3 many TRBV19 TRBD1 CASRGQGFSTDTQYF TGTGCCAGCCGCGGACAGGGATTTAGCACAGATACGCAGTATTTT
TRBJ1-6 many TRBV5-4 TRBD1 CASSWDRGNNSPLHF TGTGCCAGCAGCTGGGACAGGGGAAATAATTCACCCCTCCACTTT
TRBJ2-3 many TRBV15 - CATSRARTEADTQYF TGTGCCACCAGCAGGGCTCGAACAGAAGCAGATACGCAGTATTTT
TRBJ2-6 many TRBV4-1 - CASSQEEFSGANVLTF TGCGCCAGCAGCCAAGAAGAGTTCTCTGGGGCCAACGTCCTGACTTTC
TRBJ2-5 many TRBV29-1 - CSVVAGQETQYF TGCAGCGTTGTGGCGGGGCAAGAGACCCAGTACTTC
TRBJ2-7 many TRBV30 - CAWDIGGPF TGTGCCTGGGATATAGGAGGGCCCTTC
TRBJ2-3 many TRBV29-1 TRBD2 CSVDGKSGRAGDTQYF TGCAGCGTTGACGGGAAGAGCGGGAGGGCCGGGGATACGCAGTATTTT
TRBJ2-3 many TRBV4-1 - CASRQVAHSDTQYF TGCGCCAGCAGACAAGTTGCCCACTCAGATACGCAGTATTTT
TRBJ2-1 many TRBV30 - CAWSPAYNEQFF TGTGCCTGGAGTCCAGCCTACAATGAGCAGTTCTTC
TRBJ2-2 - TRBV12-3/TRBV12-4 - CASSLASTGELFF TGTGCCAGCAGTTTAGCGAGCACCGGGGAGCTGTTTTTT
TRBJ1-1 few TRBV29-1 - CSVVTGNTEAFF TGCAGCGTTGTAACAGGGAACACTGAAGCTTTCTTT
TRBJ1-1 - TRBV7-9 - CASNFLTSTEAFF TGCGCCAGCAACTTCCTAACGAGCACTGAAGCTTTCTTT